The 18 T cell receptor beta chains listed next were all sequenced from one sample in a study of neoadjuvant nivolumab and ipilimumab in lung cancer. TCRdb keeps only in-frame clones here, not all; method: immunoSEQ multiplex PCR. Of over a hundred clones in the sample, more than 85% are singletons; the top ten hold about 7.6%. The specimen was tumor tissue, collected before neoadjuvant nivolumab, alone or with ipilimumab. The receptors stem from an adult with non-small cell lung cancer.

This clone has only one observation. The J gene is TRBJ1-3, the V gene TRBV19, with 8 bases fitting TRBD1. Losses at the gene ends were 6 bases for V and 2 bases for J; bases not matched to a gene: 6. The CDR3 runs to 15 residues. Germline V gene lookup returns CDR1 LNHDA and CDR2 SQIVND (reference sequence). CDR3 sequence reads: CASSTDRVPGNTIYF. In DNA form, the CDR3 reads TGTGCCAGTAGCACGGACAGGGTCCCTGGAAACACCATATATTTT.

The gene calls are TRBV11-3 and TRBJ2-3; D might be TRBD1 (6 bases). Trimming cost V 8 bases and J 1 base, with 19 bases left between them. Germline lookup yields CDR1 SGHNT and CDR2 YENEEA. The CDR3 runs to 16 residues. The DNA for the CDR3 is TGTGCCAGCGAGTCGTTTGTGGACAGCCGCACAGATACGCAGTATTTT. Its translation: CASESFVDSRTDTQYF. Supplemented by reference TRBV11-3 and TRBJ2-3, the full variable domain reads EAGVVQSPRYKIIEKKQPVAFWCNPISGHNTLYWYLQNLGQGPELLIRYENEEAVDDSQLPKDRFSAERLKGVDSTLKIQPAELGDSAVYLCASESFVDSRTDTQYFGPGTRLTVL.

The chain carries TRBV5-1 and TRBJ1-1, with D possibly TRBD1 on 5 matching bases. The CDR3 length is 14 residues. In germline, CDR1 is SGHRS, CDR2 YFSETQ. V gave up 0 bases and J gave up 6 bases, with 12 bases separating them. The CDR3 reads CASSLAGGLSEAFF. DNA of the CDR3: TGCGCCAGCAGCTTGGCGGGGGGATTGTCTGAAGCTTTCTTT.

CDR3 coding DNA: TGTGCCAGCAGCTCGGACAGGACGAACACTGAAGCTTTCTTT. Encoded protein: CASSSDRTNTEAFF. The chain links TRBV11-1 to TRBJ1-1; 7 bases line up with TRBD1. Germline loops: CDR1 SGHAT, CDR2 FQDESV (reference sequence). The length of the CDR3 is 14 residues. V shed 4 bases, J shed 1 base, and the junction held 3 bases outside the gene matches.

The V call is TRBV19, the J call TRBJ2-3; 9 bases are shared with TRBD1. The CDR3 totals 14 residues. V was clipped by 10 bases and J by 5 bases; unmatched bases: 10. Germline CDR1 LNHDA, CDR2 SQIVND (reference sequence). CDR3 nucleotide sequence: TGTGCCATTGGCCGGACAGGGGAGTTAGATACGCAGTATTTT. Its protein is CAIGRTGELDTQYF.

This clone was detected once. This rearrangement joins TRBV4-1 to TRBJ2-3, with a tentative D call TRBD2 (6 bases). Germline CDR1 is MGHRA and CDR2 is YSYEKL. V was cut by 0 bases and J by 14 bases, with 21 bases left in between. The CDR3 sequence is 15 residues long. Here the CDR3 reads CASSQDRGLSSTRYF. The CDR3 DNA reads as TGCGCCAGCAGCCAAGATAGGGGACTCTCTAGTACTCGGTATTTT.

The gene calls are TRBV7-8 and TRBJ2-7, with 11 bases matching TRBD2. The V and J ends lost 5 bases and 4 bases, in that order; junction bases with no gene match: 10. Per the germline V gene, CDR1 is SGHVS and CDR2 is FQNEAQ. This CDR3 has 16 residues. CDR3 DNA: TGTGCCAGCAGCCCCCGGGGTAGCGGGGGGGCATACGAGCAGTACTTC. It codes for CASSPRGSGGAYEQYF.

V gene TRBV19 combines with J gene TRBJ2-3, with 7 bases aligning to TRBD1. Unmatched junction bases numbered 6, after V lost 4 bases and J lost 2 bases. Germline V gene sequence: CDR1 LNHDA, CDR2 SQIVND (reference sequence). This CDR3 comprises 15 residues. The CDR3 bases are TGTGCCAGTAGTAGACAGGGACGTGTCACAGATACGCAGTATTTT. Translated, it gives CASSRQGRVTDTQYF. Based on the CDR3 plus reference TRBV19 and TRBJ2-3, the full variable domain is DGGITQSPKYLFRKEGQNVTLSCEQNLNHDAMYWYRQDPGQGLRLIYYSQIVNDFQKGDIAEGYSVSREKKESFPLTVTSAQKNPTAFYLCASSRQGRVTDTQYFGPGTRLTVL.

The rearrangement joins TRBV5-8 to TRBJ1-2; D not resolved. CDR1 and CDR2 from the germline V gene are SGHTS and YDEGEE. V lost 1 base and J 1 base, leaving 5 bases between the germline ends. This CDR3 comprises 13 residues. The CDR3 DNA follows: TGTGCCAGCAGCTTGTTGAATAACTATGGCTACACCTTC. Translation gives CASSLLNNYGYTF.

The J gene is TRBJ2-7, the V gene TRBV10-1; the D is unclear. The V gene's germline CDR1 is WNHNN and CDR2 SYGVQD (reference sequence). Trimming left V 5 bases short and J 0 bases short, with 17 bases between. This CDR3 comprises 16 residues. CDR3 bases: TGCGCCAGCAGTTCCCACGGACCCCAAAGCTCCTACGAGCAGTACTTC. It is translated as CASSSHGPQSSYEQYF.

This clone was recorded once. The chain links TRBV4-1 to TRBJ2-7; TRBD2 aligns across 10 bases. The germline V gene has CDR1 MGHRA and CDR2 YSYEKL. The length of the CDR3 is 18 residues. V lost 4 bases to trimming and J lost 0 bases; unmatched junction nucleotides: 12. The CDR3 spells CASSPQSSGGLSSYEQYF. DNA of the CDR3: TGCGCCAGCAGCCCCCAGTCTAGCGGGGGCCTGAGCTCCTACGAGCAGTACTTC.

J is TRBJ1-2 and V is TRBV7-3; D might be TRBD1 (6 bases). Trimming removed 5 bases from V and 4 bases from J, with 17 bases in between. Germline CDR1 and CDR2: SGHTA and FQGTGA. The CDR3 covers 15 residues. For the CDR3, the DNA is TGTGCCAGCAGCCCGGGACGGGGGCTTGGCTATGGCTACACCTTC. Protein sequence: CASSPGRGLGYGYTF.

This clone was detected only a few times. V usage is TRBV11-3 and J usage is TRBJ2-7; weak D call: TRBD1 (6 bases). The CDR3 runs 14 residues. Trimming shortened V by 5 bases and J by 7 bases, and 18 bases separated the two germline ends. Germline V gene lookup returns CDR1 SGHNT and CDR2 YENEEA. Here the CDR3 DNA reads TGTGCCAGCAGCATGACAGGTTCTGGGCAAGAGCAGTACTTC. Its translation: CASSMTGSGQEQYF.

The chain recombines TRBV9 with TRBJ2-6; D unresolved. Germline V gives CDR1 SGDLS, CDR2 YYNGEE. V lost 3 bases, J lost 2 bases, and 6 bases lay in between. This CDR3 spans 14 amino acids. The CDR3 here is CASSDNTGANVLTF. The CDR3 DNA follows: TGTGCCAGCAGCGACAATACTGGGGCCAACGTCCTGACTTTC.

This chain links TRBV27 with TRBJ1-1, with D uncertain. CDR3 size: 10 residues. V was shortened by 8 bases and J by 10 bases, with 11 bases between the two germline ends. The germline V gene encodes CDR1 MNHEY and CDR2 SMNVEV (reference sequence). In DNA form, the CDR3 reads TGTGCCAGCGGCCGGAGTGGAGCTTTCTTT. Translating gives CASGRSGAFF.

J is TRBJ1-6 and V is TRBV6-1; weak D call: TRBD1 (5 bases). Trimming stripped 1 base from V and 8 bases from J, with 9 bases between. CDR3 length: 14 amino acids. The germline gives CDR1 MNHNS, CDR2 SASEGT. CDR3 amino acids: CASSEVTAYSPLHF. In nucleotides, the CDR3 is TGTGCCAGCAGTGAAGTGACAGCTTATTCACCCCTCCACTTT.

The chain carries TRBV4-2 and TRBJ2-5; D might be TRBD1 (6 bases). V lost 4 bases to trimming and J lost 3 bases, with 33 bases between them. The CDR3 sequence is 21 residues long. Germline V gene data show CDR1 as LGHNA and CDR2 as YNFKEQ. Here the CDR3 DNA reads TGTGCCAGCAGCCCCTTTGGATTTCAGAGGGGGTTCGGAACCAGAGAAGAGACCCAGTACTTC. Translating it yields CASSPFGFQRGFGTREETQYF.

This chain uses TRBV15 with TRBJ2-7; unclear D gene. Trimming removed 6 bases at V and 3 bases at J, with 12 bases between. This CDR3 has 13 amino acids. CDR1 and CDR2 from the germline V gene are LNHNV and YYDKDF (reference sequence). The CDR3 loop is CATSRAPLYEQYF. CDR3 DNA: TGTGCCACCAGTCGGGCCCCCCTCTACGAGCAGTACTTC.